These 9 T cell receptor beta chains originate from one sample sequenced in a study of blood T cells in healthy people across ages. Primed by a sample-barcoded 5' primer and a J-beta primer mix, a second PCR proceeded for roughly 6 to 12 cycles. MiXCR, applied by TCRdb to the 5' RACE reads, yields one record per CDR3 protein. Of about 970,000 distinct CDR3 sequences in the sample, 45% to 60% were seen once. Sequencing was done on a sample of blood. The source of these receptors is a woman aged 55-70 years in good health.

The CDR3 sequence: CASSYSPGLAGAYEQYF. The CDR3 region has the DNA TGTGCCAGCAGTTACTCCCCGGGACTAGCGGGAGCCTACGAGCAGTACTTC. V gene TRBV6-2 or TRBV6-3 combines with J gene TRBJ2-7; TRBD2 agrees at 14 bases. CDR3 size: 17 residues. Unmatched junction bases numbered 3, after V lost 0 bases and J lost 2 bases. Germline assignment: CDR1 MNHEY and CDR2 SVGEGT.

The chain links TRBV29-1 to TRBJ2-1; perhaps TRBD1 as D (6 bases). The V gene's germline CDR1 is SQVTM and CDR2 ANQGSEA. V lost 6 bases and J 10 bases, leaving 13 bases between the germline ends. The CDR3 has 11 residues. CDR3 DNA: TGCAGCGTGCTCAGGGGTGGAGAGCAGTTCTTC. This translates into CSVLRGGEQFF.

This clonotype has just a few counts. The rearrangement links TRBV28 to TRBJ1-5; 8 bases are shared with TRBD1. CDR1 is MDHEN, CDR2 SYDVKM, per germline. Trimming removed 6 bases from V and 6 bases from J; junction bases left unmatched: 10. This CDR3 region has 15 residues. The CDR3 nucleotides are TGTGCCAGCAGCATTGTACAGGGGGGAAGTCAGCCCCAGCATTTT. Translation gives CASSIVQGGSQPQHF.

The chain couples TRBV12-3 or TRBV12-4 to TRBJ2-7, with 7 positions matching TRBD2. The CDR3 runs to 14 residues. V dropped 5 bases and J dropped 5; count of bases not matched to a gene: 9. This CDR3 reads CASSRSGGVHEQYF. For the CDR3, the DNA is TGTGCCAGCAGTCGATCTGGGGGGGTCCACGAGCAGTACTTC.

This sequence joins TRBV21-1 and TRBJ2-4; the table's D call TRBD2 went unverified against the DNA. TRBV21-1 is noted as a pseudogene. The CDR3 covers 14 residues. The CDR3 nucleotides read TGTGCCAGCAGCAAAAAGGAGCTAGATTGCATTCAGTACTTC. It is translated as CASSKKELDCIQYF.

CDR3 sequence: CASSRPLPDTQYF. CDR3 nucleotide sequence: TGTGCCAGCAGCCGACCGCTACCGGATACGCAGTATTTT. The rearrangement joins TRBV4-2 to TRBJ2-3; no definite D call. Germline lookup yields CDR1 LGHNA and CDR2 YNFKEQ. The CDR3 spans 13 residues. The V end lost 4 bases, the J end lost 6 bases, and 11 bases lay between the germline ends.

The chain employs TRBV2 and TRBJ2-7, with 11 nucleotides matching TRBD1. The DNA end favors TRBJ2-5, so the J call may be wrong. The CDR3 is 15 amino acids. The germline V gene encodes CDR1 SNHLY and CDR2 FYNNEI. CDR3 sequence: CASTWTGGEGETQYF. The CDR3 DNA is TGTGCCAGCACTTGGACAGGGGGCGAGGGAGAGACCCAGTACTTC.

This rearrangement joins TRBV29-1 to TRBJ1-5; D ambiguous. This CDR3 comprises 12 residues. Between the trimmed V and J ends, which lost 5 bases and 6 bases, there was a span of 11 bases. Per the germline V gene, CDR1 is SQVTM and CDR2 is ANQGSEA. The CDR3 DNA follows: TGCAGCGTTTCGGGGTACGGTCAGCCCCAGCATTTT. It encodes CSVSGYGQPQHF. The entire variable domain, with the rest obtained from reference TRBV29-1 and TRBJ1-5, is as follows: SAVISQKPSRDICQRGTSLTIQCQVDSQVTMMFWYRQQPGQSLTLIATANQGSEATYESGFVIDKFPISRPNLTFSTLTVSNMSPEDSSIYLCSVSGYGQPQHFGDGTRLSIL.

The CDR3 region is CAWNKAPRYGINNEQFF. The CDR3 region has the DNA TGTGCCTGGAACAAAGCCCCTCGGTACGGGATAAACAATGAGCAGTTCTTC. The chain combines TRBV30 with TRBJ2-1; D is possibly TRBD2 (5 bases). The germline CDR1 and CDR2 sequences are GTSNPN and SVGIG (reference sequence). V shed 4 bases and J shed 5 bases, with 24 bases lying between them. The CDR3 runs to 17 residues.